This entry is about one TCR beta chain. Antigen: not known. Germline-derived CDR1 and CDR2 are SGHRS and YFSETQ. The CDR3 covers 15 residues. V trimming: 3 bases; J trimming: 3 bases; junction bases outside the gene matches: 3. The sample originates from a study of shared clonotypes between healthy human individuals. Produced via immunoSEQ multiplex PCR; TCRdb's table is partial and in-frame only. The table shows roughly 500,000 clones, with approximately 95% occurring only once. Overall study results and limits: Blood was the sole source, and tissue repertoires probably differ. In the sorted subsets, rarefaction showed sequencing was incomplete despite large depth. Naive subsets tended to show greater estimated richness than memory subsets.

J is TRBJ2-3 and V is TRBV5-1; TRBD1 matches at 11 bases. The sequence was collected from a woman aged 25-40 years in good health. Sequencing was carried out using naive CD4+ T cells sorted from blood. Subset denoted: CD45RA+ positively selected. The CDR3 loop reads CASSSGQGVTDTQYF. CDR3 DNA sequence: TGCGCCAGCAGCTCGGGACAGGGGGTGACAGATACGCAGTATTTT.